The 22 T cell receptor beta chains in this list originate from one sample, sequenced in a study of immune evolution from preneoplasia to lung adenocarcinoma. Repertoires were generated with immunoSEQ multiplex PCR, while TCRdb's copy carries only in-frame clones and drops some. The data contain under 45,000 clones, around 80% of them singletons. The sequenced sample was FFPE invasive lung adenocarcinoma tissue. These receptors originate from a person between 60 and 69 years old with lung adenocarcinoma.

The chain carries TRBV10-3 and TRBJ2-5; D possibly uses TRBD1 or TRBD2 (5 bases each). V lost 3 bases to trimming and J lost 5 bases, with 13 bases between them. Germline V lookup: CDR1 ENHRY, CDR2 SYGVKD. The CDR3 runs 14 residues. CDR3 in amino acids: CAISDEGSLETQYF. The CDR3 nucleotides are TGTGCCATCAGTGATGAGGGGTCGCTCGAGACCCAGTACTTC.

This rearrangement joins TRBV9 to TRBJ2-2; 7 bases line up with TRBD2. The CDR3 consists of 16 residues. V gave up 6 bases and J gave up 1 base; unmatched junction bases: 9. Germline-derived CDR1 and CDR2 are SGDLS and YYNGEE. The CDR3 protein is CASTSEASGNTGELFF. CDR3 DNA sequence: TGTGCCAGCACCTCCGAAGCTAGCGGGAACACCGGGGAGCTGTTTTTT.

The rearrangement uses TRBV27 and TRBJ2-7; 7 bases line up with TRBD2. CDR1 is MNHEY and CDR2 is SMNVEV in the germline V gene (reference sequence). There are 14 residues in the CDR3. Losses at the gene ends were 2 bases for V and 4 bases for J; bases not matched to a gene: 5. Here the CDR3 reads CASSLTSGDYEQYF. The DNA for the CDR3 is TGTGCCAGCAGTTTAACCAGCGGGGATTACGAGCAGTACTTC.

The chain employs TRBV5-6 and TRBJ2-5; 11 bases are a match to TRBD2. Germline CDR1 and CDR2: SGHDT and YYEEEE. The V gene end was trimmed by 4 bases and the J gene end by 2 bases; junction bases not matched to a gene: 4. The CDR3 spans 15 residues. CDR3 region: CASSRRLAGQETQYF. In DNA, the CDR3 is TGTGCCAGCAGCCGAAGACTAGCGGGACAAGAGACCCAGTACTTC.

V and J are TRBV2 and TRBJ2-5; a possible D gene is TRBD2 (6 bases). The CDR3 consists of 14 residues. The germline V gene has CDR1 SNHLY and CDR2 FYNNEI. The germline V and J ends were trimmed by 8 bases and 5 bases, with 18 bases remaining between them. The CDR3 DNA reads TGTGCCAGCCGGGAGCAAATCGTCAGGGAGACCCAGTACTTC. Residues: CASREQIVRETQYF. Together with reference TRBV2 and TRBJ2-5, the CDR3 gives the full variable domain: EPEVTQTPSHQVTQMGQEVILRCVPISNHLYFYWYRQILGQKVEFLVSFYNNEISEKSEIFDDQFSVERPDGSNFTLKIRSTKLEDSAMYFCASREQIVRETQYFGPGTRLLVL.

This clone is a singleton in its sample. V gene TRBV7-9 combines with J gene TRBJ2-3, with 9 bases lining up with TRBD2. Trimming cost V 5 bases and J 11 bases; bases outside gene matches: 17. Germline V gives CDR1 SEHNR, CDR2 FQNEAQ (reference sequence). The CDR3 length is 16 residues. CDR3 protein: CASSPGGGRAIREQYF. The CDR3 coding sequence is TGTGCCAGCAGCCCCGGTGGCGGGAGGGCAATTAGGGAGCAGTATTTT.

This clone was observed once. The chain is built from TRBV7-2 and TRBJ2-3; D gene ambiguous. The CDR3 contains 10 residues. Germline-derived CDR1 and CDR2 are SGHTA and FQGNSA. The V end lost 10 bases, the J end lost 4 bases, and 6 bases lay between the germline ends. The CDR3, as DNA: TGTGCCACCAACCCAGATACGCAGTATTTT. It encodes CATNPDTQYF.

Here the CDR3 reads CASRGGELFF. CDR3 coding DNA: TGTGCCAGCAGGGGAGGGGAGCTGTTTTTT. The chain employs TRBV6-1 and TRBJ2-2; unclear D gene. The V gene lost 6 bases and the J gene lost 8 bases, with 4 bases spanning the gap. Germline V CDR1 and CDR2: MNHNS, SASEGT. This CDR3 region has 10 residues.

The chain uses TRBV7-6 and TRBJ2-7, with TRBD2 identical over 7 bases. V was pared by 6 bases and J by 3 bases, with 11 bases of the junction left unmatched. Germline assignment: CDR1 SGHVS and CDR2 FNYEAQ. The CDR3 runs 15 residues. The CDR3 DNA sequence: TGTGCCAGCAGTCCATCGGGCGGGAGAGGCTACGAGCAGTACTTC. It yields the protein CASSPSGGRGYEQYF.

The chain has TRBV5-6 and TRBJ1-5, with a weak D call TRBD1 (5 bases). V lost 0 bases and J lost 6, with 13 bases in between. CDR1 and CDR2 from the germline V gene are SGHDT and YYEEEE. CDR3 length equals 15 residues. CDR3: CASSLGRGRGQPQHF. CDR3 coding DNA: TGTGCCAGCAGCTTGGGGAGGGGTAGGGGTCAGCCCCAGCATTTT.

This chain connects TRBV28 to TRBJ1-1; D is unclear. V was trimmed by 2 bases and J by 4 bases, leaving 11 bases between them. The length of the CDR3 is 14 residues. CDR1 and CDR2 (germline): MDHEN, SYDVKM. CDR3 nucleotide sequence: TGTGCCAGCAGTTTAGAAGGATACGGCACTGAAGCTTTCTTT. It yields the protein CASSLEGYGTEAFF.

The V gene is TRBV15, the J gene TRBJ2-7, with 7 bases matching TRBD1. The CDR3 sequence is 13 residues long. V was pared by 3 bases and J by 8 bases, with 7 bases of the junction left unmatched. The germline V gene encodes CDR1 LNHNV and CDR2 YYDKDF (reference sequence). CDR3 DNA sequence: TGTGCCACCAGCAGCGGGACAGACCCTCAGCAGTACTTC. It encodes CATSSGTDPQQYF.

The rearrangement uses TRBV7-2 and TRBJ2-7; unclear D gene. Trimming removed 5 bases at V and 0 bases at J, with 17 bases between. Germline V gene sequence: CDR1 SGHTA, CDR2 FQGNSA. CDR3 length: 16 residues. The DNA of the CDR3 is TGTGCCAGCAGCCTCGGAATGAAGCGCAGCTCCTACGAGCAGTACTTC. It is translated as CASSLGMKRSSYEQYF.

This rearrangement joins TRBV4-2 to TRBJ1-1; D may be TRBD1 (6 bases). The CDR3 runs 15 residues. Per germline, CDR1 LGHNA and CDR2 YNFKEQ. The germline V and J ends were trimmed by 2 bases and 1 base, with 11 bases remaining between them. In nucleotides, the CDR3 is TGTGCCAGCAGCCAACGACGGACAGAGAACACTGAAGCTTTCTTT. Its translation is CASSQRRTENTEAFF.

This clone showed up just once. This chain uses TRBV10-3 with TRBJ1-5; D ambiguous. The CDR3 is made up of 13 amino acids. V was trimmed by 7 bases and J by 0 bases, leaving 7 bases between them. Germline V gene lookup returns CDR1 ENHRY and CDR2 SYGVKD. CDR3 protein: CAINGNSNQPQHF. CDR3 bases: TGTGCCATCAATGGGAATAGCAATCAGCCCCAGCATTTT.

The sample holds one count of this clone. This chain joins TRBV5-4 and TRBJ2-3; D unclear. The V end was cut by 0 bases, the J end by 3 bases, with 11 bases between. Germline CDR1 is SGHNT and CDR2 is YYREEE (reference sequence). CDR3 length: 15 amino acids. The CDR3 spells CASSLGPVATDTQYF. The DNA for the CDR3 is TGTGCCAGCAGCTTGGGCCCCGTTGCTACAGATACGCAGTATTTT.

The genes are TRBV27 and TRBJ2-7, with 10 bases identical to TRBD2. Germline V gene sequence: CDR1 MNHEY, CDR2 SMNVEV (reference sequence). The CDR3 spans 14 residues. Trimming at V came to 3 bases and at J to 8 bases, leaving 7 bases not matched to a gene. The CDR3 DNA is TGTGCCAGCAGTTTCCTAGCGGGAGAGAGCAAGCAGTACTTC. Translated: CASSFLAGESKQYF.

V usage is TRBV10-3 and J usage is TRBJ1-5, with 7 bases lining up with TRBD1. V shed 3 bases and J 8 bases; nucleotides not matched to a gene: 10. The CDR3 totals 15 residues. CDR1 and CDR2 (germline): ENHRY, SYGVKD. CDR3 residues: CAISDRDRPSEPQHF. The CDR3 nucleotides are TGTGCCATCAGTGACCGGGACAGACCCTCTGAGCCCCAGCATTTT.

This clone is a singleton in its sample. V and J are TRBV20-1 and TRBJ2-7; D is unclear. V gave up 3 bases and J gave up 6 bases, with 9 bases separating them. The CDR3 is made up of 11 amino acids. CDR1 and CDR2 from the germline V gene are DFQATT and SNEGSKA (reference sequence). CDR3 nucleotide sequence: TGCAGTGCTAGTCTGAACCGCGAGCAGTACTTC. Translated: CSASLNREQYF.

The table lists this clone with a few counts. This chain joins TRBV7-9 and TRBJ2-3, with D perhaps TRBD1 (6 bases). Trimming took 5 bases from V and 5 from J, leaving 8 bases between them. Germline V gene sequence: CDR1 SEHNR, CDR2 FQNEAQ (reference sequence). The CDR3 is made up of 12 amino acids. The CDR3 is CASSRDIDTQYF. The CDR3 nucleotides read TGTGCCAGCAGCCGGGACATAGATACGCAGTATTTT.

A few counts support this clone. This sequence joins TRBV28 and TRBJ1-5; possibly TRBD1 for D (6 bases). V lost 4 bases and J lost 6, with 13 bases in between. This CDR3 is 14 amino acids long. Germline CDR1 is MDHEN and CDR2 is SYDVKM. The CDR3 nucleotides read TGTGCCAGCAGTTCGACCCAGGGGACTCAGCCCCAGCATTTT. Its protein is CASSSTQGTQPQHF.

The rearrangement uses TRBV28 and TRBJ1-4; 9 positions agree with TRBD1. Trimming took 6 bases from V and 6 from J; bases not matched to a gene: 17. Germline assignment: CDR1 MDHEN and CDR2 SYDVKM. The CDR3 contains 18 residues. The CDR3, as DNA: TGTGCCAGCAGGAGTATGGACAGGGGATTTAATTTGGATGAAAAACTGTTTTTT. Residues: CASRSMDRGFNLDEKLFF.